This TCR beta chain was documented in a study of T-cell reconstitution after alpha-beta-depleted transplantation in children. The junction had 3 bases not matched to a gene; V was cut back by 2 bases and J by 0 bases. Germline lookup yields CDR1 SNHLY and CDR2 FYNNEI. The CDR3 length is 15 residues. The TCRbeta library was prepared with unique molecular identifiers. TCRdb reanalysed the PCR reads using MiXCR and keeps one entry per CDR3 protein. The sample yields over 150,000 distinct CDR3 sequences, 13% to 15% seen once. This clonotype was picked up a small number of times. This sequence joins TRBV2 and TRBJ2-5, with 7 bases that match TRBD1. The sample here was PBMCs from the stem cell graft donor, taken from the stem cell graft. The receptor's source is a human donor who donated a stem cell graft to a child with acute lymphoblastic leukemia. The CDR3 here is CASSEKTGHQETQYF. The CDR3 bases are TGTGCCAGCAGTGAAAAGACAGGGCACCAAGAGACCCAGTACTTC.